This record covers a single T cell receptor beta chain. Its antigen is unidentified. The data were taken from a study of shared clonotypes between healthy human individuals. The material for each subset, its genomic DNA, was split evenly across several immunoSEQ plates. Method: immunoSEQ multiplex PCR; TCRdb's copy keeps in-frame clones and lacks some. This sample has about 470,000 clones; 70% to 80% occur once, and the top ten carry roughly an eighth. When samples were unsorted, 70 million to 95 million PBMCs were used for genomic DNA. The CDR3 runs 15 residues. Germline V CDR1 and CDR2: KGHSH, LQKENI. The V gene lost 0 bases and the J gene lost 2 bases, with 11 bases spanning the gap. Points from the study as a whole: Apart from blood, nothing was sampled; tissue repertoires likely differ.

The V and J genes are TRBV18 and TRBJ2-7; weak D call: TRBD1 (6 bases). Sequenced material: PBMCs. This clonotype originated in a woman in her forties in good health. Some clones in this sample may be carry-over from other donors' samples. The CDR3 loop reads CASSPPYRDTYEQYF. CDR3 coding DNA: TGTGCCAGCTCACCACCCTACCGGGACACCTACGAGCAGTACTTC.